This TCR beta chain originates from a study of blood T cell repertoires in COVID-19. In the study overall: The United States, Italy and Spain supplied acute and convalescent COVID-19 samples. Nucleic acid was either cDNA or gDNA, and it came from T cells, B-cell-depleted T cells, or PBMCs.

The length of the CDR3 is 16 residues. Trimming left V 2 bases short and J 8 bases short, with 21 bases between. Germline assignment: CDR1 MDHEN and CDR2 SYDVKM. Patients from Seattle were sampled longitudinally, starting during active infection. In the original processing: Reference gene primer amplification yielded estimated nucleated cell counts. The protocol was immunoSEQ multiplex PCR, while the TCRdb copy is restricted to in-frame clones and leaves out a portion. V and J calls and clone size are as listed in that table; D and trimming were resolved from the DNA. The repertoire holds about 160,000 clones, with about 86% as singletons.

The clonotype originates from a woman between 65 and 79 years old with COVID-19, enrolled during active disease. The gene calls are TRBV28 and TRBJ1-2, with D unresolved. The sequenced sample was peripheral blood. The CDR3 nucleotides are TGTGCCAGCAGTTTAACGAATCCACCCCTGGGGAGGGGCTACACCTTC. This gives the protein CASSLTNPPLGRGYTF.